This note documents a single T cell receptor (beta chain) sequence. What it recognizes is unknown. Trimming took 8 bases from V and 3 from J; bases not matched to a gene: 9. Germline V CDR1 and CDR2: SNHLY, FYNNEI. CDR3 length: 14 amino acids. Caucasian, healthy and from Russia, the donors were aged between about 6 and 90. This specimen comes from a study of blood T cells in healthy people across ages. General observations from the study: The study regarded diversity estimates from one million T cells as underestimates.

The second PCR ran roughly 7 to 11 cycles with a sample-barcoded 5' primer and J-beta primers. Each cDNA molecule was tagged by a template-switch adaptor that had 12 random nucleotides. Per sample, CDR3-containing paired-end reads numbered at least 2.5 million. TCRdb itself ran the 5' RACE reads through MiXCR, one entry per CDR3 protein. The sample holds 650,000 to 1,000,000 distinct CDR3 sequences, 35% to 50% seen once. The receptor was isolated from a man aged 80 or over in good health. This sequence joins TRBV2 and TRBJ1-2; 7 bases are shared with TRBD1. Material for sequencing was blood. The chain's CDR3 is CASESQGEDYGYTF. DNA of the CDR3: TGTGCCAGCGAATCTCAGGGGGAGGACTATGGCTACACCTTC.